The rows below give T cell receptor beta chains drawn from one sample of a study of T cell responses to AZD1222 COVID-19 vaccine. Assay: immunoSEQ multiplex PCR; the TCRdb copy retains only in-frame clones and omits some. The top ten clones hold over 5.5% of a sample with 80,000 or so clones, about 90% of them seen once. The specimen was peripheral blood, collected on day 0 of AZD1222 vaccination. These receptors all stem from an adult in good health. CDR3s include the opening cysteine and the closing phenylalanine or tryptophan. D genes are given only for firm matches. Some rows mark clone size as missing; the rest say once, few, many or name a class of expanded clone.

j_call clone_size d_call v_call cdr3_aa cdr3_nt
TRBJ1-1 . . TRBV7-8 CASSFIRENTEAFF TGTGCCAGCAGCTTCATCCGGGAGAACACTGAAGCTTTCTTT
TRBJ1-2 . TRBD1 TRBV5-1 CASSSQGAGDGYTF TGCGCCAGCAGCTCACAGGGGGCGGGTGATGGCTACACCTTC
TRBJ1-5 . . TRBV4-1 CASSQDPYQPQHF TGCGCCAGCAGCCAAGATCCGTATCAGCCCCAGCATTTT
TRBJ1-4 . . TRBV11-2 CASTTRSATNEKLFF TGTGCCAGCACCACCCGGTCTGCAACTAATGAAAAACTGTTTTTT
TRBJ2-1 . . TRBV11-3 CASSLRLGPYNEQFF TGTGCCAGCAGCTTAAGACTGGGTCCATACAATGAGCAGTTCTTC
TRBJ2-1 . . TRBV11-2 CASSLVGSGDEQFF TGTGCCAGCAGCTTAGTTGGATCGGGTGATGAGCAGTTCTTC
TRBJ2-5 . . TRBV2 CASRWMTAQETQYF TGTGCCAGCAGGTGGATGACGGCCCAAGAGACCCAGTACTTC
TRBJ1-2 . . TRBV28 CASSTQSNYGYTF TGTGCCAGCAGTACACAGTCTAACTATGGCTACACCTTC
TRBJ1-2 . . TRBV11-2 CASSLEGSPYGYTF TGTGCCAGCAGCTTAGAAGGGAGCCCCTATGGCTACACCTTC
TRBJ1-5 . TRBD1 TRBV2 CASKQGGPNQPQHF TGTGCCAGCAAACAGGGGGGGCCCAATCAGCCCCAGCATTTT
TRBJ1-2 . . TRBV7-9 CASSLAYTVYGYTF TGTGCCAGCAGCTTAGCGTATACCGTCTATGGCTACACCTTC
TRBJ1-2 once . TRBV19 CATVGYRRGYTF TGTGCCACGGTTGGCTACCGACGTGGCTACACCTTC
TRBJ1-1 few TRBD1 TRBV6-2/TRBV6-3 CASSLTPPGGYTEAFF TGTGCCAGCAGTCTTACCCCTCCAGGGGGGTACACTGAAGCTTTCTTT
TRBJ1-3 . . TRBV7-6 CASSLGVLRSGNTIYF TGTGCCAGCAGCTTAGGAGTCCTAAGATCTGGAAACACCATATATTTT
TRBJ1-2 . . TRBV11-2 CASSLGLSQGYGYTF TGTGCCAGCAGCTTAGGTTTGAGCCAGGGTTATGGCTACACCTTC
TRBJ2-4 once TRBD2 TRBV19 CASSMERGGGIQYF TGTGCCAGTAGTATGGAGCGGGGTGGAGGCATTCAGTACTTC
TRBJ1-2 . TRBD1 TRBV2 CASSPTGVNYGYTF TGTGCCAGCAGCCCGACAGGGGTAAACTATGGCTACACCTTC
TRBJ2-1 . TRBD2 TRBV6-4 CASSDGSGGAEEQFF TGTGCCAGCAGTGACGGCAGCGGGGGGGCGGAAGAGCAGTTCTTC
TRBJ1-1 . . TRBV5-1 CASSSWGNTEAFF TGCGCCAGCAGCTCTTGGGGGAACACTGAAGCTTTCTTT
TRBJ1-2 . . TRBV30 CAWGVWYGYTF TGTGCCTGGGGGGTATGGTATGGCTACACCTTC
TRBJ2-5 . TRBD1 TRBV19 CASSLGQGSRETQYF TGTGCCAGTAGCCTAGGACAGGGTAGTCGAGAGACCCAGTACTTC
TRBJ2-7 . . TRBV6-5 CASKTGYEQYF TGTGCCAGCAAGACAGGTTACGAGCAGTACTTC
TRBJ1-1 . . TRBV19 CASSIRRQMNTEAFF TGTGCCAGTAGTATAAGACGCCAGATGAACACTGAAGCTTTCTTT
TRBJ1-4 . . TRBV28 CASSSLTDEKLFF TGTGCCAGCAGTTCTTTGACAGATGAAAAACTGTTTTTT
TRBJ1-1 once . TRBV7-3 CASSSSQGRAEAFF TGTGCCAGCAGCTCATCCCAGGGGAGGGCTGAAGCTTTCTTT
TRBJ1-5 . TRBD1 TRBV19 CASSISTGGQPQHF TGTGCCAGTAGTATAAGTACAGGGGGCCAGCCCCAGCATTTT
TRBJ1-2 . . TRBV7-2 CASTNGYGDHTF TGTGCCAGCACCAACGGATATGGGGATCACACCTTC
TRBJ2-6 . . TRBV7-9 CASRQDVEGPSGANVLTF TGTGCCAGCAGGCAAGACGTGGAGGGTCCATCTGGGGCCAACGTCCTGACTTTC
TRBJ2-1 once . TRBV5-6 CASSLPRGEQFF TGTGCCAGCAGCTTGCCCCGGGGTGAGCAGTTCTTC
TRBJ2-4 . . TRBV18 CASSPGGVAKNIQYF TGTGCCAGCTCACCAGGAGGGGTGGCCAAAAACATTCAGTACTTC
TRBJ2-7 . . TRBV10-3 CAISESSRDEQYF TGTGCCATCAGTGAGTCAAGCAGAGACGAGCAGTACTTC
TRBJ1-5 . . TRBV19 CASSPGQRSNQPQHF TGTGCCAGTAGTCCTGGACAGAGGTCTAATCAGCCCCAGCATTTT
TRBJ1-2 . TRBD1 TRBV6-5 CASRTGTLYGYTF TGTGCCAGCCGGACAGGGACTTTATATGGCTACACCTTC
TRBJ1-2 . TRBD1 TRBV19 CATMDRDLRGYTF TGTGCCACCATGGACAGGGATCTGAGAGGCTACACCTTC
TRBJ2-6 . TRBD1 TRBV28 CASSLRQGASGANVLTF TGTGCCAGCAGTTTGCGACAGGGGGCCAGTGGGGCCAACGTCCTGACTTTC
TRBJ2-7 . . TRBV18 CASSPRNEGEQYF TGTGCCAGCTCACCCCGGAATGAGGGCGAGCAGTACTTC
TRBJ1-2 once TRBD1 TRBV27 CASSLYGTGFYGYTF TGTGCCAGCAGCCTTTATGGGACAGGGTTCTATGGCTACACCTTC
TRBJ1-3 . . TRBV7-2 CASSLEAPLAAGNTIYF TGTGCCAGCAGCTTAGAAGCCCCTTTGGCAGCTGGAAACACCATATATTTT
TRBJ2-7 . . TRBV5-1 CASSLARTGSYEQYF TGCGCCAGCAGCTTGGCGAGAACAGGGTCCTACGAGCAGTACTTC
TRBJ1-2 . . TRBV7-9 CASSRERYGYTF TGTGCCAGCAGCCGAGAGAGGTATGGCTACACCTTC
TRBJ1-5 few . TRBV11-3 CASSFGPGYDSNQPQHF .
TRBJ1-2 . . TRBV4-1 CASSQLNLQGLGYGYTF TGCGCCAGCAGCCAACTCAACCTCCAGGGGTTGGGCTATGGCTACACCTTC
TRBJ1-5 . . TRBV7-9 CASSSTGVNQPQHF TGTGCCAGCAGCTCGACAGGCGTCAATCAGCCCCAGCATTTT
TRBJ2-1 . . TRBV5-1 CASKGQAGGGPITEQFF TGCGCCAGCAAGGGGCAGGCGGGCGGGGGCCCCATCACTGAGCAGTTCTTC
TRBJ1-1 . TRBD1 TRBV18 CASSPGQAVGSLNTEAFF TGTGCCAGCTCACCGGGACAGGCGGTAGGATCCTTGAACACTGAAGCTTTCTTT
TRBJ1-2 . TRBD1 TRBV5-6 CASSLAQGAAILSYTF TGTGCCAGCAGCTTGGCCCAGGGGGCGGCTATCTTAAGCTACACCTTC
TRBJ1-3 . . TRBV19 CASTHSSGNTIYF TGTGCCAGTACACATAGCTCTGGAAACACCATATATTTT
TRBJ1-2 . . TRBV28 CASSLVNSGTDYRYTF TGTGCCAGCAGTTTAGTGAATTCGGGGACTGACTATCGCTACACCTTC
TRBJ1-3 . . TRBV1 CTSTLGTIYF TGCACCAGCACCTTGGGCACCATATATTTT
TRBJ2-1 once . TRBV5-6 CASSWASNEQFF TGTGCCAGCAGCTGGGCTAGCAATGAGCAGTTCTTC
TRBJ1-4 . . TRBV3-1/TRBV3-2 CASSQDRAPRGEKLFF TGTGCCAGCAGCCAAGATCGGGCACCCCGAGGTGAAAAACTGTTTTTT
TRBJ2-7 . . TRBV18 CASSPPETYEQYF TGTGCCAGCTCACCCCCGGAGACCTACGAGCAGTACTTC
TRBJ2-1 . . TRBV6-5 CASSYSGYNEQFF TGTGCCAGCAGTTACTCGGGCTACAATGAGCAGTTCTTC
TRBJ1-3 . . TRBV27 CASSFSGSGNTIYF TGTGCCAGCAGTTTTTCGGGCTCTGGAAACACCATATATTTT